One and the same sample provided the 29 T cell receptor beta chains below, sequenced in a study of shared clonotypes between healthy human individuals. The protocol was immunoSEQ multiplex PCR, while the TCRdb copy is restricted to in-frame clones and leaves out a portion. The sample carries 2 million to 3 million clones, approximately 93% recorded once. Sequenced material: naive CD4+ T cells from PBMCs. Described subset: CD45RA+ positively selected. All receptors come from a man younger than 30 in good health. Some clones in this sample may be carry-over from other donors' samples.

The CDR3, as DNA: TGTGCCAGTAGGTCCTCCCAGGGCAGAGGAGGCTACACCTTC. Translated, it gives CASRSSQGRGGYTF. The chain recombines TRBV19 with TRBJ1-2; weak D call: TRBD1 (5 bases). The V gene's germline CDR1 is LNHDA and CDR2 SQIVND (reference sequence). The CDR3 contains 14 residues. The V and J ends lost 6 bases and 8 bases respectively, with 19 bases between them.

The chain combines TRBV7-2 with TRBJ2-7; 11 bases map to TRBD2. Looked up from germline, CDR1 is SGHTA and CDR2 is FQGNSA. After removal of 4 bases from V and 2 bases from J, the junction contained 13 bases not matched to a gene. This CDR3 contains 18 residues. This CDR3 reads CASSSRTSGPTGTYEQYF. DNA for the CDR3: TGTGCCAGCAGCTCAAGGACTAGCGGGCCCACAGGTACCTACGAGCAGTACTTC.

This clone was picked up a small number of times. This rearrangement joins TRBV5-6 to TRBJ1-1, with TRBD1 matching over 8 bases. V shed 3 bases, J shed 5 bases, and the junction held 9 bases outside the gene matches. The CDR3 covers 15 residues. Germline V gene data show CDR1 as SGHDT and CDR2 as YYEEEE. The CDR3 nucleotides are TGTGCCAGCAGCTCCCCATCAACAGGGGGAACTGAAGCTTTCTTT. It codes for CASSSPSTGGTEAFF.

The chain has TRBV28 and TRBJ2-1; TRBD2 aligns across 7 bases. CDR1 and CDR2 (germline): MDHEN, SYDVKM. J lost 5 bases, V lost 6 bases, and 4 bases had no gene match. CDR3 length equals 13 residues. The CDR3 sequence: CASRPGGNNEQFF. CDR3 sequence (DNA): TGTGCCAGCAGGCCCGGGGGGAACAATGAGCAGTTCTTC. Looking up the rest from reference TRBV28 and TRBJ2-1 gives the full variable domain: DVKVTQSSRYLVKRTGEKVFLECVQDMDHENMFWYRQDPGLGLRLIYFSYDVKMKEKGDIPEGYSVSREKKERFSLILESASTNQTSMYLCASRPGGNNEQFFGPGTRLTVL.

The V and J genes are TRBV5-1 and TRBJ2-5, with a weak D call TRBD2 (6 bases). Deletions cut 2 bases from V and 4 bases from J, with 15 bases between. This CDR3 is 15 amino acids long. The germline gives CDR1 SGHRS, CDR2 YFSETQ. CDR3: CASSFTAQGGETQYF. The CDR3 coding sequence is TGCGCCAGCAGCTTCACCGCCCAGGGAGGAGAGACCCAGTACTTC.

V is TRBV19 and J is TRBJ1-3; tentative D call: TRBD1 (6 bases). V was clipped by 4 bases and J by 0 bases, with 13 bases between them. The CDR3 contains 16 residues. Germline assignment: CDR1 LNHDA and CDR2 SQIVND (reference sequence). CDR3 in DNA: TGTGCCAGTAGTAAGACAGGTCTTTTCTCTGGAAACACCATATATTTT. This gives the protein CASSKTGLFSGNTIYF.

The chain has TRBV6-6 and TRBJ2-7; TRBD2 might be the D (6 bases). This CDR3 comprises 13 residues. V shed 6 bases and J shed 4 bases, with 13 bases lying between them. CDR1 is MNHNY, CDR2 SVGAGI, per germline (reference sequence). CDR3 sequence: CASRAGGKYEQYF. The DNA for the CDR3 is TGTGCCAGCAGAGCGGGTGGGAAATACGAGCAGTACTTC.

The V and J genes are TRBV6-6 and TRBJ2-7; 7 bases agree with TRBD2. Looked up from germline, CDR1 is MNHNY and CDR2 is SVGAGI (reference sequence). CDR3 length equals 13 residues. Trimming cost V 1 base and J 6 bases; bases outside gene matches: 3. Written as DNA, the CDR3 is TGTGCCAGCAGTTACTGGGGGGGTCGCGAGCAGTACTTC. Encoded protein: CASSYWGGREQYF.

This chain uses TRBV19 with TRBJ2-4; TRBD1 matches at 9 bases. Per germline, CDR1 LNHDA and CDR2 SQIVND (reference sequence). The V segment lost 4 bases and the J segment 1 base; nucleotides outside the gene matches: 8. The CDR3 sequence is 17 residues long. The CDR3 bases are TGTGCCAGTAGTACTAGGGACAGGGCGTCTGCCAAAAACATTCAGTACTTC. Protein: CASSTRDRASAKNIQYF.

CDR3 nucleotides: TGTGCCAGCAGCTTAGTCCACCGGAACTACGAGCAGTACTTC. This gives the protein CASSLVHRNYEQYF. The chain combines TRBV7-8 with TRBJ2-7, with D unresolved. Per the germline V gene, CDR1 is SGHVS and CDR2 is FQNEAQ. Deletions cut 1 base from V and 3 bases from J, with 10 bases between. The CDR3 runs 14 residues.

The genes are TRBV28 and TRBJ2-4; 9 nucleotides align to TRBD2. Trimming removed 2 bases from V and 8 bases from J; junction bases left unmatched: 4. The CDR3 is 14 residues long. The germline gives CDR1 MDHEN, CDR2 SYDVKM. CDR3 loop: CASSLTSGLYIQYF. CDR3 bases: TGTGCCAGCAGTTTAACTAGCGGGCTGTACATTCAGTACTTC.

J is TRBJ2-7 and V is TRBV6-5; 10 positions agree with TRBD2. This CDR3 spans 13 amino acids. V shed 7 bases and J 5 bases; nucleotides not matched to a gene: 5. Looked up from germline, CDR1 is MNHEY and CDR2 is SVGAGI. CDR3 sequence reads: CASNLAGDDEQYF. The CDR3 coding sequence is TGTGCCAGCAATCTAGCGGGAGACGACGAGCAGTACTTC.

The rearrangement uses TRBV6-6 and TRBJ1-3; unclear D gene. Trimming left V 6 bases short and J 4 bases short, with 13 bases between. Per the germline V gene, CDR1 is MNHNY and CDR2 is SVGAGI (reference sequence). The CDR3 is 14 amino acids. The CDR3 sequence: CASSSQARGNTIYF. CDR3 DNA: TGTGCCAGCAGCTCGCAGGCACGCGGAAACACCATATATTTT.

The V call is TRBV4-1, the J call TRBJ2-1; D gene unclear. The CDR3 totals 15 residues. The germline V gene encodes CDR1 MGHRA and CDR2 YSYEKL. V was pared by 1 base and J by 4 bases, with 11 bases between. CDR3 bases: TGCGCCAGCAGCCAAGCGGTAGCTGGGTACAATGAGCAGTTCTTC. Translation: CASSQAVAGYNEQFF.

The gene calls are TRBV30 and TRBJ1-6; tentative D call: TRBD1 (5 bases). Deletions cut 3 bases from V and 0 bases from J, with 12 bases between. The CDR3 is 16 amino acids. Looked up from germline, CDR1 is GTSNPN and CDR2 is SVGIG (reference sequence). The DNA of the CDR3 is TGTGCCTGGAGGGGGACCCTGAGCTCCTATAATTCACCCCTCCACTTT. Translating gives CAWRGTLSSYNSPLHF.

The V call is TRBV7-9, the J call TRBJ2-5; 10 bases agree with TRBD1. This CDR3 is 15 amino acids long. The germline V gene encodes CDR1 SEHNR and CDR2 FQNEAQ (reference sequence). V lost 5 bases and J lost 5; bases outside the gene matches: 8. The DNA for the CDR3 is TGTGCCAGCAGCCGGGGGACAGGGGTTGAGGAGACCCAGTACTTC. It specifies CASSRGTGVEETQYF.

The chain links TRBV29-1 to TRBJ1-4, with a tentative D call TRBD1 (6 bases). V was pared by 0 bases and J by 7 bases, with 9 bases between. The CDR3 is 13 residues long. CDR1 and CDR2 from the germline V gene are SQVTM and ANQGSEA. CDR3 DNA sequence: TGCAGCGTTGAAGACAGGGGCGGTGAAAAACTGTTTTTT. Residues: CSVEDRGGEKLFF.

The rearrangement links TRBV4-2 to TRBJ2-3; D is possibly TRBD2 (5 bases). The CDR3 has 15 amino acids. Germline V gene sequence: CDR1 LGHNA, CDR2 YNFKEQ. V was clipped by 1 base and J by 1 base, with 9 bases between them. CDR3 region: CASSQARRGTDTQYF. CDR3 DNA sequence: TGTGCCAGCAGCCAAGCTCGGCGGGGCACAGATACGCAGTATTTT.

The chain has TRBV11-2 and TRBJ2-7; 7 nucleotides agree with TRBD1. Germline CDR1 SGHAT, CDR2 FQNNGV. The CDR3 is 14 amino acids. V dropped 1 base and J dropped 6; count of bases not matched to a gene: 6. In DNA, the CDR3 is TGTGCCAGCAGCTTAGGAACAGGGGAAGGCGAGCAGTACTTC. It is translated as CASSLGTGEGEQYF.

This sequence joins TRBV4-3 and TRBJ2-7; maybe TRBD1 (5 bases). V dropped 1 base and J dropped 0 bases, with 13 bases sitting between them. The CDR3 has 16 residues. Looked up from germline, CDR1 is LGHNA and CDR2 is YSLEER. CDR3 loop: CASSQVPSDSSYEQYF. CDR3 bases: TGCGCCAGCAGCCAAGTACCGTCAGACAGCTCCTACGAGCAGTACTTC.

The rearrangement links TRBV6-4 to TRBJ2-6; D is possibly TRBD1 or TRBD2 (5 bases each). This CDR3 contains 16 residues. CDR1 MRHNA and CDR2 SNTAGT come from the germline V gene. Deletions cut 0 bases from V and 2 bases from J, with 8 bases between. Here the CDR3 reads CASSDSGDPGANVLTF. CDR3 coding DNA: TGTGCCAGCAGTGACTCAGGGGACCCTGGGGCCAACGTCCTGACTTTC.

The chain links TRBV28 to TRBJ2-3, with 7 nucleotides matching TRBD2. This CDR3 has 18 residues. The germline V gene has CDR1 MDHEN and CDR2 SYDVKM. With V trimmed by 6 bases and J by 6 bases, 21 bases remained unmatched. CDR3 residues: CASSRALFAGERADTQYF. CDR3 nucleotides: TGTGCCAGCAGCCGGGCTCTATTTGCGGGAGAGCGGGCTGATACGCAGTATTTT.

This clone was counted a single time. This chain uses TRBV2 with TRBJ2-6; D perhaps matches TRBD1 (6 bases). Germline-derived CDR1 and CDR2 are SNHLY and FYNNEI. Trimming cost V 11 bases and J 0 bases, with 17 bases left between them. The CDR3 is made up of 16 amino acids. CDR3 in DNA: TGTGCCGGGAAACGGACAGCAAGCTCTGGGGCCAACGTCCTGACTTTC. This sequence encodes CAGKRTASSGANVLTF.

The chain combines TRBV15 with TRBJ2-2; 8 bases line up with TRBD2. This CDR3 spans 17 amino acids. With V trimmed by 0 bases and J by 5 bases, 8 bases remained unmatched. Germline V lookup: CDR1 LNHNV, CDR2 YYDKDF (reference sequence). CDR3 sequence reads: CATSRDLSGGSTGELFF. CDR3 nucleotide sequence: TGTGCCACCAGCAGAGATCTTTCGGGAGGGAGTACCGGGGAGCTGTTTTTT.

The gene calls are TRBV28 and TRBJ2-1; perhaps TRBD1 as D (5 bases). Germline CDR1 reads MDHEN; CDR2 reads SYDVKM. Trimming pared 8 bases from V and 10 bases from J, leaving 12 bases between. The CDR3 consists of 11 residues. This chain's CDR3 is CASGVNREQFF. As DNA, the CDR3 is TGTGCCAGCGGAGTCAACAGGGAGCAGTTCTTC.

This chain's CDR3 is CASSLVYNEQFF. In DNA form, the CDR3 reads TGTGCCAGCAGCTTAGTTTACAATGAGCAGTTCTTC. The V call is TRBV5-6, the J call TRBJ2-1; D ambiguous. Germline values: CDR1 SGHDT, CDR2 YYEEEE. V dropped 2 bases and J dropped 4 bases, with 4 bases sitting between them. The CDR3 consists of 12 residues.

On this clone: The junction shows a germline mismatch at one end, possibly a read error. J is TRBJ1-1 and V is TRBV12-5, with D uncertain. The CDR3 has 16 residues. CDR1 and CDR2 (germline): LGHNT, FRNRAP. The CDR3 sequence is CASGSTPGTGNPEAFF. CDR3 sequence (DNA): TGTGCTAGTGGTTCAACCCCGGGCACGGGGAACCCTGAAGCTTTCTTT.

This sequence joins TRBV7-2 and TRBJ2-7; no clear D. The CDR3 spans 13 residues. The V gene's germline CDR1 is SGHTA and CDR2 FQGNSA. V was cut by 7 bases and J by 9 bases, with 19 bases left in between. The CDR3 reads CASKITGPSVQYF. For the CDR3, the DNA is TGTGCCAGCAAAATTACCGGCCCTTCCGTGCAGTACTTC.

In DNA, the CDR3 is TGTGCCAGTAGCTACAGGGAGGAAAAACTGTTTTTT. It translates to CASSYREEKLFF. The chain has TRBV19 and TRBJ1-4; D is possibly TRBD1 (6 bases). V lost 6 bases and J 8 bases, leaving 10 bases between the germline ends. The CDR3 totals 12 residues. Per germline, CDR1 LNHDA and CDR2 SQIVND (reference sequence).